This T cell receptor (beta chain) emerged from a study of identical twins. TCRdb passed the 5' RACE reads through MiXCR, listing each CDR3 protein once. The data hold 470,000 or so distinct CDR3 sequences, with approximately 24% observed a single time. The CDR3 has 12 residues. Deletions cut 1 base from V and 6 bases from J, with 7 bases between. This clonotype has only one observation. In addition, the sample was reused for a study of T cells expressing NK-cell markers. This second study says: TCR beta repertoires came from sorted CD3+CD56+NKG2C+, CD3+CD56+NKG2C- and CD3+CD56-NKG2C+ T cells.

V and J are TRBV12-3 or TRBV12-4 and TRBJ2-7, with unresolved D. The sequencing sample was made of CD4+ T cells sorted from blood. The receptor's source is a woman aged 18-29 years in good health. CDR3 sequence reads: CASSLGVTEQYF. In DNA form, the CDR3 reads TGTGCCAGCAGTTTAGGGGTTACCGAGCAGTACTTC.